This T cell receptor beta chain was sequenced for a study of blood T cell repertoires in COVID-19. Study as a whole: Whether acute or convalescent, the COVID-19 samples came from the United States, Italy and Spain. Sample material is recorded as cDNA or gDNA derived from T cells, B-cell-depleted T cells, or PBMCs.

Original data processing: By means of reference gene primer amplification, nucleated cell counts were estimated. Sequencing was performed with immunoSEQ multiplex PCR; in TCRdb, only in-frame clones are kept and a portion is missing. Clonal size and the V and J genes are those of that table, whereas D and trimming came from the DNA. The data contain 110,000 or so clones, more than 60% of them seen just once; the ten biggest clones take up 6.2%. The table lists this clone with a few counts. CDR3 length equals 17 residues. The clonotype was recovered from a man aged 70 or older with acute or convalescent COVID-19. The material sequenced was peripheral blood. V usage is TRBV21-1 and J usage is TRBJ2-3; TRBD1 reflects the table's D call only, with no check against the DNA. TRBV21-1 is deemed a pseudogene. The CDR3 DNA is TGTGCCAGCAGCAAAGTGGGACAGGGGGGGGTCACAGATACGCAGTATTTT. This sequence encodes CASSKVGQGGVTDTQYF.